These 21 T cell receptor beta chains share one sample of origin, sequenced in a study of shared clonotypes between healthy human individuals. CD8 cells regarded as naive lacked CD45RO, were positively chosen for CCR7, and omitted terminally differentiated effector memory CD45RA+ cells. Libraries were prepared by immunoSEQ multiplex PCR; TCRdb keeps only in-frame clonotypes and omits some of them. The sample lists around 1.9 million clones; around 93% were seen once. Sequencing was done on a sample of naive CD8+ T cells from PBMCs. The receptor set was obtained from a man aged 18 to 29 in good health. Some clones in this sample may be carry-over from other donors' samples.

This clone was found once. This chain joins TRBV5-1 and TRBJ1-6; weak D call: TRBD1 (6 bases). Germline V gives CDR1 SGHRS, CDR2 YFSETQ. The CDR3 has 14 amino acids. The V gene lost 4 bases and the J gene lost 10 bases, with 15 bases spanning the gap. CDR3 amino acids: CASSPTGPKSPLHF. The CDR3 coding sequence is TGCGCCAGCAGCCCTACAGGGCCTAAGTCACCCCTCCACTTT.

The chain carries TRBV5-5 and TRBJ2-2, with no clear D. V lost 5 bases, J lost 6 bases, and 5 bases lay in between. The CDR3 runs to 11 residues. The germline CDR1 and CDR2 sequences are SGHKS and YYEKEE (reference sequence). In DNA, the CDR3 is TGTGCCAGCAGTTCGCCCGGGGAGCTGTTTTTT. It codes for CASSSPGELFF.

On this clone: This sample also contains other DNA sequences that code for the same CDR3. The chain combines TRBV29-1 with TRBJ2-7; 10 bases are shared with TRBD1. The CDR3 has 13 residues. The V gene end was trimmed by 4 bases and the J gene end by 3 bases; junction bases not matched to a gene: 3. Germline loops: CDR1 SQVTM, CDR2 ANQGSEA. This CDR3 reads CSVGTGGSYEQYF. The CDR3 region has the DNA TGCAGCGTTGGGACAGGGGGGAGCTACGAGCAGTACTTC.

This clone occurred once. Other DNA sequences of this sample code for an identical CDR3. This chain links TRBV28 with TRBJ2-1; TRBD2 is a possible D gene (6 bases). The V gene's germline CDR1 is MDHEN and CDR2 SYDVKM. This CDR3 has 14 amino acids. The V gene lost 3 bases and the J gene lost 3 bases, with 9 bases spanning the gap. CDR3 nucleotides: TGTGCCAGCAGTTTGGGACTGGGCTACAATGAGCAGTTCTTC. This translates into CASSLGLGYNEQFF.

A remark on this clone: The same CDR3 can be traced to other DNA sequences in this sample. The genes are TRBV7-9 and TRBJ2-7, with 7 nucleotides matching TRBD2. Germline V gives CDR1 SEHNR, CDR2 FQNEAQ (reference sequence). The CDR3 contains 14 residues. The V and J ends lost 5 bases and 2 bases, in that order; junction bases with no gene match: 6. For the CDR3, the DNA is TGTGCCAGCAGCCCCCCCGGGACTACCTACGAGCAGTACTTC. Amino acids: CASSPPGTTYEQYF.

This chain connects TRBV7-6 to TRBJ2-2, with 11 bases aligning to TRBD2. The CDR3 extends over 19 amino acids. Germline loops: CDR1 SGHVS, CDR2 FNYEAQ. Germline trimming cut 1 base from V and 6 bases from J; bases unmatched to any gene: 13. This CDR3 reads CASSLGASGRPIGAGELFF. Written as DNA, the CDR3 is TGTGCCAGCAGCTTAGGGGCTAGCGGGAGGCCCATCGGGGCCGGGGAGCTGTTTTTT.

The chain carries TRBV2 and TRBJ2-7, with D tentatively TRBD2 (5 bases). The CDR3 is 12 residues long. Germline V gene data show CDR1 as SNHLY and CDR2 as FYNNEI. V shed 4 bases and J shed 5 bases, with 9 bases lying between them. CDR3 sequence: CASSGGADEQYF. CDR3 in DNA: TGTGCCAGCAGTGGGGGAGCGGACGAGCAGTACTTC.

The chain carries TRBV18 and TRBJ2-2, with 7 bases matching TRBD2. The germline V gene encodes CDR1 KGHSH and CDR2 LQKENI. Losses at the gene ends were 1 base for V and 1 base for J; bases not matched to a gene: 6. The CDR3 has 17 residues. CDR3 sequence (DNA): TGTGCCAGCTCACCACAACCCAGCGGGGTGAACACCGGGGAGCTGTTTTTT. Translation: CASSPQPSGVNTGELFF.

The CDR3 DNA reads TGTGCCAGCAGTGAAGCTGGGACAGGGAACTATGGCTACACCTTC. Translating it yields CASSEAGTGNYGYTF. This chain joins TRBV6-1 and TRBJ1-2; 9 nucleotides align to TRBD1. The CDR3 extends over 15 amino acids. The J segment lost 2 bases and the V segment lost 0 bases, leaving 1 base of the junction unmatched. Per germline, CDR1 MNHNS and CDR2 SASEGT.

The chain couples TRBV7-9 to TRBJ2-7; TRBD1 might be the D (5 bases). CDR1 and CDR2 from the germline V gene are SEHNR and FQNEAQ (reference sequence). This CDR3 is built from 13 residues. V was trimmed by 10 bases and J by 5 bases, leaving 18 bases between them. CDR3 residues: CATSEGAIHEQYF. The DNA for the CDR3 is TGTGCCACCAGTGAAGGGGCGATCCACGAGCAGTACTTC.

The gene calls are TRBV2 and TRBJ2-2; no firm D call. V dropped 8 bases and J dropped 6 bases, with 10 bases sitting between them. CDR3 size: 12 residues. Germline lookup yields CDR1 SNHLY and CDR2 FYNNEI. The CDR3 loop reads CASLTRSGELFF. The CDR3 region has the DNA TGTGCCAGCCTGACTCGTTCCGGGGAGCTGTTTTTT.

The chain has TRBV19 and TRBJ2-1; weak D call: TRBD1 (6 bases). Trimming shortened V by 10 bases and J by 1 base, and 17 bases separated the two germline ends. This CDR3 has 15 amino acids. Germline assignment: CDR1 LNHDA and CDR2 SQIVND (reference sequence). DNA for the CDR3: TGTGCCACCCAGACCCGACAGGAGTCCTACAATGAGCAGTTCTTC. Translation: CATQTRQESYNEQFF.

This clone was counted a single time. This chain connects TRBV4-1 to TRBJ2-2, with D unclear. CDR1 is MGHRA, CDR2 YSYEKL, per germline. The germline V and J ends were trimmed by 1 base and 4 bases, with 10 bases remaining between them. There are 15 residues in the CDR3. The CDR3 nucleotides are TGCGCCAGCAGCCAAGCCGTGGGTAGCACCGGGGAGCTGTTTTTT. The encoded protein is CASSQAVGSTGELFF.

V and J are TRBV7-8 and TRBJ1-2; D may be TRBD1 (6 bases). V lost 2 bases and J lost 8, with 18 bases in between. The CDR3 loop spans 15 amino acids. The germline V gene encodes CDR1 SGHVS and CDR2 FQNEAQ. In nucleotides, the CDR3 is TGTGCCAGCAGCTTATTGGGGGCCTCCGTAAGGGGCTACACCTTC. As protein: CASSLLGASVRGYTF.

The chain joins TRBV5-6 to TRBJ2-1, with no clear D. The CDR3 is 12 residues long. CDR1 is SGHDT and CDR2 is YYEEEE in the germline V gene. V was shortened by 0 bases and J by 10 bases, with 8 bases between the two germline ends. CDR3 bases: TGTGCCAGCAGCTTGGAACTCAGAGAGCAGTTCTTC. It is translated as CASSLELREQFF.

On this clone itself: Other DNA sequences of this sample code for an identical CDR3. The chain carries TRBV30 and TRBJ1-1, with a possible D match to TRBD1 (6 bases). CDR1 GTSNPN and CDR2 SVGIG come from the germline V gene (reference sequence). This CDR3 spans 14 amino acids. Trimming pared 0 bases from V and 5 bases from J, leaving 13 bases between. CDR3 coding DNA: TGTGCCTGGAGTGTGGGAGGGGGAGGGACTGAAGCTTTCTTT. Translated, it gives CAWSVGGGGTEAFF. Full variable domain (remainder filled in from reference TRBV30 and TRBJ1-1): SQTIHQWPATLVQPVGSPLSLECTVEGTSNPNLYWYRQAAGRGLQLLFYSVGIGQISSEVPQNLSASRPQDRQFILSSKKLLLSDSGFYLCAWSVGGGGTEAFFGQGTRLTVV.

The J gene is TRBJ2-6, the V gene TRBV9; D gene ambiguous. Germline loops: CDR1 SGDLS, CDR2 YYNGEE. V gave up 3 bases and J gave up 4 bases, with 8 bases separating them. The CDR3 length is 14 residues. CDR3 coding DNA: TGTGCCAGCAGCGCTATCCGGGGGGCCAACGTCCTGACTTTC. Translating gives CASSAIRGANVLTF.

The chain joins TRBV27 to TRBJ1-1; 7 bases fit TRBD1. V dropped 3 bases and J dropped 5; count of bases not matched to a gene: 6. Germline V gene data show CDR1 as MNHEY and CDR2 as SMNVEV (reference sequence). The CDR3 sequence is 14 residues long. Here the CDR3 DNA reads TGTGCCAGCAGTTTGGTAGGGGGCGTAACTGAAGCTTTCTTT. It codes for CASSLVGGVTEAFF.

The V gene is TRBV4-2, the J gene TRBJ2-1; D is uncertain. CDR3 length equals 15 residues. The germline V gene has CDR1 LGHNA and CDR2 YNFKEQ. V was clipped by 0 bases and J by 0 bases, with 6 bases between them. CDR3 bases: TGTGCCAGCAGCCAAGACTCCAGCTCCTACAATGAGCAGTTCTTC. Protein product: CASSQDSSSYNEQFF.

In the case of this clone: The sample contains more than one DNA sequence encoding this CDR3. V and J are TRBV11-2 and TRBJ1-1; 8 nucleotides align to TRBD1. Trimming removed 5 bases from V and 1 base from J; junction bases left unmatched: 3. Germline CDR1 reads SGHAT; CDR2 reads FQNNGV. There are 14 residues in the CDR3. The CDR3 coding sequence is TGTGCCAGCAGCCCAACAGGGGGGAACACTGAAGCTTTCTTT. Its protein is CASSPTGGNTEAFF.

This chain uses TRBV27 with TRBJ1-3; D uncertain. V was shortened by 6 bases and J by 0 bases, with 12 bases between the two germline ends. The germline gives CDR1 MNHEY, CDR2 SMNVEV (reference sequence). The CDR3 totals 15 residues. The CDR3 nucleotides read TGTGCCAGCAGCCCATTCGTCGGCTCTGGAAACACCATATATTTT. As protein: CASSPFVGSGNTIYF.